This TCR beta chain originates from a study of shared clonotypes between healthy human individuals. Deep-level assay runs were performed. The protocol was immunoSEQ multiplex PCR, while the TCRdb copy is restricted to in-frame clones and leaves out a portion. Of a few million clones in the sample, approximately 90% were seen once. The split of CD4+ cells yielded CD45RA+ naive and CD45RA-negative memory subsets. Deletions cut 4 bases from V and 0 bases from J, with 14 bases between. There are 16 residues in the CDR3. The germline V gene encodes CDR1 SGHRS and CDR2 YFSETQ. The chain is built from TRBV5-1 and TRBJ1-3; weak D call: TRBD1 (6 bases). Sequencing was done on a sample of naive CD4+ T cells sorted from blood. Indicated subset: CD45RA+ positively selected. The receptor was derived from a young man in good health. Here the CDR3 reads CASSVKTGISGNTIYF. CDR3 bases: TGCGCCAGCAGCGTTAAAACAGGGATCTCTGGAAACACCATATATTTT.